The 15 T cell receptor beta chains in this list originate from one sample, sequenced in a study of Ad26.COV2.S vaccination and SARS-CoV-2 variants. Treatment given: 15 to 20 received Ad26.COV2.S at low or high dose, single or two shots; several received placebo; per-sample allocation not given. Vaccine and placebo recipients were sampled on day 63 after the first injection. Using immunoSEQ multiplex PCR, the repertoire was profiled, and TCRdb retains in-frame clones only, with some absent. Of 350,000 to 500,000 clones detected, roughly 87% appear once; the ten largest clones hold around 4.2%. The sample consisted of peripheral blood, taken in a trial of Ad26.COV2.S vaccine versus placebo. The receptor set was obtained from a person between 18 and 65 years old who received the Ad26.COV2.S COVID-19 vaccine or a placebo.

The chain has TRBV7-9 and TRBJ1-1; TRBD1 matches 9 bases. V was pared by 4 bases and J by 1 base, with 4 bases of the junction left unmatched. Germline V CDR1 and CDR2: SEHNR, FQNEAQ (reference sequence). This CDR3 is built from 15 residues. CDR3 coding DNA: TGTGCCAGCAGCTCCCGGACAGGGGCGAACACTGAAGCTTTCTTT. This encodes CASSSRTGANTEAFF. Based on the CDR3 plus reference TRBV7-9 and TRBJ1-1, the full variable domain is DTGVSQNPRHKITKRGQNVTFRCDPISEHNRLYWYRQTLGQGPEFLTYFQNEAQLEKSRLLSDRFSAERPKGSFSTLEIQRTEQGDSAMYLCASSSRTGANTEAFFGQGTRLTVV.

This sequence joins TRBV3-1 (or the pseudogene TRBV3-2) and TRBJ2-2; the match to TRBD2 covers 9 bases. CDR1 is LGHDT and CDR2 is YNNKEL in the germline V gene (reference sequence). There are 12 residues in the CDR3. V trimming: 6 bases; J trimming: 8 bases; junction bases outside the gene matches: 1. CDR3 nucleotides: TGTGCCAGCAGGCTAGCGGGAGGGGAGCTGTTTTTT. Translated: CASRLAGGELFF.

This CDR3 reads CATSESASGRVTDTQYF. The CDR3 DNA reads TGTGCCACCAGCGAGAGTGCTAGCGGGAGAGTTACAGATACGCAGTATTTT. V usage is TRBV15 and J usage is TRBJ2-3, with 10 bases lining up with TRBD2. CDR1 is LNHNV and CDR2 is YYDKDF in the germline V gene (reference sequence). Losses at the gene ends were 5 bases for V and 3 bases for J; bases not matched to a gene: 11. The CDR3 sequence is 17 residues long. The full variable domain, with the rest looked up from reference TRBV15 and TRBJ2-3, is DAMVIQNPRYQVTQFGKPVTLSCSQTLNHNVMYWYQQKSSQAPKLLFHYYDKDFNNEADTPDNFQSRRPNTSFCFLDIRSPGLGDTAMYLCATSESASGRVTDTQYFGPGTRLTVL.

The genes are TRBV29-1 and TRBJ2-5; 7 nucleotides match TRBD1. Germline values: CDR1 SQVTM, CDR2 ANQGSEA. This CDR3 is built from 12 residues. After removal of 8 bases from V and 4 bases from J, the junction contained 7 bases not matched to a gene. CDR3 nucleotide sequence: TGCAGCTACGACAGGGTAGGAGAGACCCAGTACTTC. Translating gives CSYDRVGETQYF.

The chain couples TRBV28 to TRBJ2-7, with 9 bases lining up with TRBD1. In germline, CDR1 is MDHEN, CDR2 SYDVKM. The CDR3 totals 15 residues. V gave up 6 bases and J gave up 5 bases; unmatched junction bases: 11. The CDR3 nucleotides are TGTGCCAGCAGATCGCACCTCGGGACAGGGAACGAGCAGTACTTC. This encodes CASRSHLGTGNEQYF.

The chain uses TRBV27 and TRBJ1-3; no clear D gene. The CDR3 is 12 amino acids. Germline CDR1 and CDR2: MNHEY and SMNVEV (reference sequence). Trimming removed 8 bases from V and 4 bases from J, with 9 bases in between. The CDR3 bases are TGTGCCAGCTTACCGCGGGGAAACACCATATATTTT. This gives the protein CASLPRGNTIYF.

Of note for this clone: Other DNA sequences within the sample encode an identical CDR3. The chain has TRBV29-1 and TRBJ2-4, with D unresolved. Germline CDR1 and CDR2: SQVTM and ANQGSEA. There are 12 residues in the CDR3. Trimming removed 3 bases at V and 1 base at J, with 4 bases between. The CDR3 is CSVDGAKNIQYF. The CDR3 DNA is TGCAGCGTTGACGGCGCCAAAAACATTCAGTACTTC.

V and J are TRBV28 and TRBJ1-1; tentatively, D is TRBD1 (6 bases). The germline V and J ends were trimmed by 6 bases and 3 bases, with 17 bases remaining between them. Per germline, CDR1 MDHEN and CDR2 SYDVKM. The CDR3 runs 15 residues. The CDR3 protein is CASSLSRGPYTEAFF. In DNA, the CDR3 is TGTGCCAGCAGCCTCTCCAGGGGCCCGTACACTGAAGCTTTCTTT.

The genes are TRBV23-1 and TRBJ2-2; D remains ambiguous. TRBV23-1 is designated an ORF whose function remains uncertain. V lost 7 bases and J 0 bases, leaving 3 bases between the germline ends. This CDR3 is 12 amino acids long. The DNA for the CDR3 is TGCGCCAGCACCGCGAACACCGGGGAGCTGTTTTTT. Residues: CASTANTGELFF.

Comments on this clone: In the same sample, other DNA sequences code for this CDR3. The chain uses TRBV5-5 and TRBJ2-7; no firm D call. This CDR3 is built from 12 residues. Germline loops: CDR1 SGHKS, CDR2 YYEKEE (reference sequence). Trimming pared 4 bases from V and 4 bases from J, leaving 9 bases between. CDR3 coding DNA: TGTGCCAGCAGCCTCAGTTCTTACGAGCAGTACTTC. It specifies CASSLSSYEQYF. The full variable domain, with the rest looked up from reference TRBV5-5 and TRBJ2-7, is DAGVTQSPTHLIKTRGQQVTLRCSPISGHKSVSWYQQVLGQGPQFIFQYYEKEERGRGNFPDRFSARQFPNYSSELNVNALLLGDSALYLCASSLSSYEQYFGPGTRLTVT.

This CDR3 reads CASSPYGRIYEQYF. DNA for the CDR3: TGTGCCAGCAGTCCGTACGGGAGAATCTACGAGCAGTACTTC. The chain carries TRBV27 and TRBJ2-7, with D maybe TRBD2 (6 bases). Germline CDR1 reads MNHEY; CDR2 reads SMNVEV (reference sequence). There are 14 residues in the CDR3. Trimming cost V 5 bases and J 3 bases, with 14 bases left between them.

The rearrangement uses TRBV7-6 and TRBJ2-7; no reliable D call. Germline assignment: CDR1 SGHVS and CDR2 FNYEAQ. This CDR3 comprises 13 residues. Trimming removed 5 bases at V and 4 bases at J, with 12 bases between. CDR3 sequence reads: CASSPGLSYEQYF. In nucleotides, the CDR3 is TGTGCCAGCAGCCCCGGTCTGAGTTACGAGCAGTACTTC.

This clone was counted only a few times. The J gene is TRBJ1-6, the V gene TRBV7-9, with no clear D. The CDR3 sequence is 15 residues long. The germline V gene has CDR1 SEHNR and CDR2 FQNEAQ (reference sequence). Trimming removed 5 bases at V and 3 bases at J, with 11 bases between. This CDR3 is CASSPGLGYNSPLHF. CDR3 bases: TGTGCCAGCAGCCCCGGGCTGGGCTATAATTCACCCCTCCACTTT.

V is TRBV5-6 and J is TRBJ2-7; D tentatively fits TRBD1 or TRBD2 (5 bases each). Trimming cost V 2 bases and J 2 bases, with 23 bases left between them. The CDR3 is 18 residues long. Per germline, CDR1 SGHDT and CDR2 YYEEEE. This CDR3 reads CASSLPWGSTSRPYEQYF. CDR3 DNA sequence: TGTGCCAGCAGCTTACCCTGGGGGAGTACCTCTAGGCCCTACGAGCAGTACTTC. Full variable domain (missing parts from reference TRBV5-6 and TRBJ2-7): DAGVTQSPTHLIKTRGQQVTLRCSPKSGHDTVSWYQQALGQGPQFIFQYYEEEERQRGNFPDRFSGHQFPNYSSELNVNALLLGDSALYLCASSLPWGSTSRPYEQYFGPGTRLTVT.

This chain uses TRBV9 with TRBJ2-3, with D possibly being TRBD2 (6 bases). Per the germline V gene, CDR1 is SGDLS and CDR2 is YYNGEE. V dropped 0 bases and J dropped 2 bases, with 10 bases sitting between them. CDR3 length: 15 amino acids. The CDR3 region is CASSVVGLFTDTQYF. The CDR3 DNA follows: TGTGCCAGCAGCGTAGTGGGACTGTTCACAGATACGCAGTATTTT.